These 26 T cell receptor beta chains share one sample of origin, sequenced in a study of response to subunit inactivated influenza vaccine. TCRdb processed the RT-PCR reads anew with MiXCR; each CDR3 protein has one entry. The sample comprises 500,000 or so distinct CDR3 sequences, approximately 17% of which are singletons, and approximately 3% rests with the top ten. The sequenced sample was CD4+ T cells sorted from PBMCs, obtained around 2 years after vaccination. These receptors were collected from a man aged 50-75 years who received an inactivated influenza vaccine.

This clonotype was detected only a few times. V and J are TRBV20-1 and TRBJ2-5; a possible D gene is TRBD1 (5 bases). The CDR3 has 14 amino acids. Germline CDR1 reads DFQATT; CDR2 reads SNEGSKA (reference sequence). Trimming cost V 3 bases and J 1 base, with 12 bases left between them. As DNA, the CDR3 is TGCAGTGCTAGCCGCAGGGCCCTCCAAGAGACCCAGTACTTC. Its translation: CSASRRALQETQYF.

Only a few counts were recorded for this clonotype. The chain carries TRBV7-2 and TRBJ2-4; D may be TRBD2 (7 bases). This CDR3 spans 14 amino acids. In germline, CDR1 is SGHTA, CDR2 FQGNSA. The V end was cut by 7 bases, the J end by 8 bases, with 18 bases between. The CDR3 loop is CASTTGGRGDIQYF. The CDR3 DNA sequence: TGTGCCAGCACCACGGGGGGCAGGGGAGACATTCAGTACTTC.

The genes are TRBV19 and TRBJ1-6; D gene uncertain. Germline V gene lookup returns CDR1 LNHDA and CDR2 SQIVND (reference sequence). Trimming removed 3 bases from V and 4 bases from J, with 10 bases in between. The CDR3 has 15 amino acids. CDR3 sequence: CASSISTAYNSPLHF. The CDR3 DNA reads TGTGCCAGTAGTATCAGTACTGCTTATAATTCACCCCTCCACTTT. Filled out from reference TRBV19 and TRBJ1-6, the complete variable domain reads DGGITQSPKYLFRKEGQNVTLSCEQNLNHDAMYWYRQDPGQGLRLIYYSQIVNDFQKGDIAEGYSVSREKKESFPLTVTSAQKNPTAFYLCASSISTAYNSPLHFGNGTRLTVT.

The chain employs TRBV30 and TRBJ2-3; D uncertain. This CDR3 has 12 amino acids. With 2 bases removed from V and 6 bases from J, the gap between germline ends came to 9 bases. The V gene's germline CDR1 is GTSNPN and CDR2 SVGIG (reference sequence). The CDR3: CAWSLLTDTQYF. CDR3 DNA sequence: TGTGCCTGGAGTCTGCTAACGGATACGCAGTATTTT.

The genes are TRBV10-3 and TRBJ2-3, with D unclear. This CDR3 is built from 11 residues. Trimming removed 8 bases from V and 2 bases from J, with 5 bases in between. Germline V gene data show CDR1 as ENHRY and CDR2 as SYGVKD. CDR3 loop: CAIRDTDTQYF. CDR3 sequence (DNA): TGTGCCATCCGCGACACAGATACGCAGTATTTT.

The chain employs TRBV12-3 or TRBV12-4 and TRBJ2-7; TRBD1 agrees at 9 bases. The length of the CDR3 is 13 residues. V gave up 4 bases and J gave up 8 bases; unmatched junction bases: 6. The CDR3 coding sequence is TGTGCCAGCAGTTGGGAGGGACAGGGTAAGCAGTACTTC. It is translated as CASSWEGQGKQYF.

This clonotype was seen a handful of times. The chain has TRBV2 and TRBJ2-5; D tentatively reads TRBD1 or TRBD2 (5 bases each). Germline loops: CDR1 SNHLY, CDR2 FYNNEI. CDR3 length: 11 amino acids. The ends were cut back, 7 bases at V and 14 bases at J, with 17 bases in the middle. The CDR3: CASTKEGLPYF. In DNA form, the CDR3 reads TGTGCCAGCACGAAAGAGGGGCTCCCTTACTTC.

In its sample, this clonotype was seen many times. This chain connects TRBV2 to TRBJ2-7, with 7 positions matching TRBD1. With 4 bases clipped from V and 0 bases from J, the junction kept 3 bases outside the gene matches. The V gene's germline CDR1 is SNHLY and CDR2 FYNNEI. This CDR3 is built from 14 residues. The CDR3: CASSGRGNSYEQYF. CDR3 DNA sequence: TGTGCCAGCAGTGGCAGGGGGAACTCCTACGAGCAGTACTTC.

The chain recombines TRBV5-1 with TRBJ2-7; TRBD1 might be the D (5 bases). V lost 2 bases and J lost 6, with 6 bases in between. Germline V gene data show CDR1 as SGHRS and CDR2 as YFSETQ. This CDR3 contains 11 residues. CDR3 bases: TGCGCCAGCAGCTTAGACAGCGAGCAGTACTTC. Residues: CASSLDSEQYF.

This clonotype was counted a few times. The V gene is TRBV6-5, the J gene TRBJ2-5; 7 bases match TRBD2. Trimming took 2 bases from V and 4 from J; bases not matched to a gene: 4. The CDR3 runs 14 residues. Germline V gives CDR1 MNHEY, CDR2 SVGAGI. The CDR3 nucleotides are TGTGCCAGCAGTTACGGCGGGAGCAGAGAGACCCAGTACTTC. It specifies CASSYGGSRETQYF.

The chain combines TRBV5-1 with TRBJ2-6; D is unclear. Germline CDR1 is SGHRS and CDR2 is YFSETQ. CDR3 size: 15 residues. V was clipped by 4 bases and J by 0 bases, with 8 bases between them. CDR3 sequence reads: CASSVQNSGANVLTF. In DNA form, the CDR3 reads TGCGCCAGCAGCGTACAGAACTCTGGGGCCAACGTCCTGACTTTC.

The chain couples TRBV29-1 to TRBJ2-3; the D gene is possibly TRBD2 (5 bases). Per the germline V gene, CDR1 is SQVTM and CDR2 is ANQGSEA. The CDR3 runs 12 residues. Trimming took 7 bases from V and 5 from J, leaving 13 bases between them. In DNA, the CDR3 is TGCAGCGAGAAGAATGCGGGAGATACGCAGTATTTT. Protein sequence: CSEKNAGDTQYF.

The rearrangement joins TRBV4-2 to TRBJ1-3, with D unclear. This CDR3 is built from 16 residues. Trimming left V 0 bases short and J 0 bases short, with 9 bases between. The germline V gene encodes CDR1 LGHNA and CDR2 YNFKEQ. This chain's CDR3 is CASSQEARSSGNTIYF. The DNA for the CDR3 is TGTGCCAGCAGCCAAGAGGCACGGTCCTCTGGAAACACCATATATTTT.

The V and J genes are TRBV20-1 and TRBJ1-1; 9 bases agree with TRBD1. This CDR3 has 14 residues. CDR1 and CDR2 from the germline V gene are DFQATT and SNEGSKA (reference sequence). J lost 4 bases, V lost 3 bases, and 6 bases had no gene match. The CDR3 DNA reads TGCAGTGCTAGGGACAGGGGTTATGGCACTGAAGCTTTCTTT. It encodes CSARDRGYGTEAFF.

The sample holds a few counts of this clonotype. This chain links TRBV29-1 with TRBJ2-7; D not certain. The ends were cut back, 6 bases at V and 0 bases at J, with 15 bases in the middle. This CDR3 is built from 14 residues. Germline-derived CDR1 and CDR2 are SQVTM and ANQGSEA. In nucleotides, the CDR3 is TGCAGCGTCGGCCTCTCAACCAGCTCCTACGAGCAGTACTTC. Translation: CSVGLSTSSYEQYF.

This rearrangement joins TRBV5-1 to TRBJ1-3, with TRBD1 identical over 7 bases. Trimming at V came to 4 bases and at J to 2 bases, leaving 6 bases not matched to a gene. Germline V gene sequence: CDR1 SGHRS, CDR2 YFSETQ. The length of the CDR3 is 15 residues. CDR3 protein: CASSIPQGAGNTIYF. The CDR3, as DNA: TGCGCCAGCAGCATCCCGCAGGGGGCTGGAAACACCATATATTTT. Together with reference TRBV5-1 and TRBJ1-3, the CDR3 gives the full variable domain: KAGVTQTPRYLIKTRGQQVTLSCSPISGHRSVSWYQQTPGQGLQFLFEYFSETQRNKGNFPGRFSGRQFSNSRSEMNVSTLELGDSALYLCASSIPQGAGNTIYFGEGSWLTVV.

The rearrangement joins TRBV5-1 to TRBJ2-3; D ambiguous. Germline CDR1 reads SGHRS; CDR2 reads YFSETQ. The CDR3 has 14 residues. Between the trimmed V and J ends, which lost 4 bases and 0 bases, there was a span of 9 bases. DNA for the CDR3: TGCGCCAGCAGCGCCCAAGATAGCACAGATACGCAGTATTTT. It is translated as CASSAQDSTDTQYF. Full variable domain (rest looked up from reference TRBV5-1 and TRBJ2-3): KAGVTQTPRYLIKTRGQQVTLSCSPISGHRSVSWYQQTPGQGLQFLFEYFSETQRNKGNFPGRFSGRQFSNSRSEMNVSTLELGDSALYLCASSAQDSTDTQYFGPGTRLTVL.

The chain couples TRBV10-3 to TRBJ1-5; D gene uncertain. The CDR3 consists of 13 residues. V shed 0 bases and J shed 11 bases, with 11 bases lying between them. CDR1 is ENHRY, CDR2 SYGVKD, per germline. The CDR3 nucleotides read TGTGCCATCAGTGAGTCTGGACGGGGAGCCCAGCATTTT. It codes for CAISESGRGAQHF.

The genes are TRBV6-5 and TRBJ1-2, with TRBD1 matching 8 bases. CDR1 MNHEY and CDR2 SVGAGI come from the germline V gene. This CDR3 has 14 residues. V lost 3 bases, J lost 8 bases, and 8 bases stayed unmatched. CDR3 nucleotide sequence: TGTGCCAGCAGTTATCCTGAGACAGGGGTCGGCTACACCTTC. This gives the protein CASSYPETGVGYTF.

This clonotype appeared many times. This chain links TRBV7-2 with TRBJ2-1; D uncertain. Trimming pared 2 bases from V and 2 bases from J, leaving 16 bases between. The germline V gene has CDR1 SGHTA and CDR2 FQGNSA. The CDR3 is 17 residues long. The CDR3 coding sequence is TGTGCCAGCAGCTTAACGGAGTCAGGTCTACCCTACAATGAGCAGTTCTTC. This gives the protein CASSLTESGLPYNEQFF. The complete variable domain, with remaining parts taken from reference TRBV7-2 and TRBJ2-1, reads GAGVSQSPSNKVTEKGKDVELRCDPISGHTALYWYRQSLGQGLEFLIYFQGNSAPDKSGLPSDRFSAERTGGSVSTLTIQRTQQEDSAVYLCASSLTESGLPYNEQFFGPGTRLTVL.

This clonotype was recorded a few times. The rearrangement links TRBV9 to TRBJ2-3; 14 positions match TRBD2. From germline, CDR1 is SGDLS and CDR2 YYNGEE. V shed 4 bases and J 5 bases; nucleotides not matched to a gene: 6. The CDR3 runs to 16 residues. CDR3 sequence reads: CASSLTSGRAEDTQYF. The CDR3 DNA follows: TGTGCCAGCAGCTTGACTAGCGGGAGGGCCGAAGATACGCAGTATTTT. The full variable domain, its missing parts supplied by reference TRBV9 and TRBJ2-3, is DSGVTQTPKHLITATGQRVTLRCSPRSGDLSVYWYQQSLDQGLQFLIQYYNGEERAKGNILERFSAQQFPDLHSELNLSSLELGDSALYFCASSLTSGRAEDTQYFGPGTRLTVL.

This clonotype has only a few counts. This chain connects TRBV7-2 to TRBJ2-1; D is possibly TRBD2 (5 bases). This CDR3 has 13 residues. Germline CDR1 and CDR2: SGHTA and FQGNSA. Trimming pared 1 base from V and 16 bases from J, leaving 17 bases between. CDR3 in DNA: TGTGCCAGCAGCTTAGGGAATCGAGGGCCAGGATTCTTC. Amino acids: CASSLGNRGPGFF.

CDR3 sequence: CASSFSGGYETQYF. The CDR3 bases are TGTGCCAGCAGCTTTAGCGGGGGGTACGAGACCCAGTACTTC. The chain carries TRBV5-5 and TRBJ2-5; 10 bases match TRBD2. The V segment lost 2 bases and the J segment 5 bases; nucleotides outside the gene matches: 3. The CDR3 loop spans 14 amino acids. Germline lookup yields CDR1 SGHKS and CDR2 YYEKEE (reference sequence). Complete variable domain (other parts from reference TRBV5-5 and TRBJ2-5): DAGVTQSPTHLIKTRGQQVTLRCSPISGHKSVSWYQQVLGQGPQFIFQYYEKEERGRGNFPDRFSARQFPNYSSELNVNALLLGDSALYLCASSFSGGYETQYFGPGTRLLVL.

This clonotype was seen a few times. The chain employs TRBV12-3 or TRBV12-4 and TRBJ1-5; D is ambiguous. V lost 5 bases and J 6 bases, leaving 8 bases between the germline ends. This CDR3 comprises 12 residues. The CDR3 sequence is CASSPKGQPQHF. CDR3 in DNA: TGTGCCAGCAGTCCGAAGGGTCAGCCCCAGCATTTT.

The CDR3 reads CASSYSSLSRSYNEQFF. In nucleotides, the CDR3 is TGTGCCAGCAGTTACTCGAGTTTGTCTAGGTCCTACAATGAGCAGTTCTTC. This chain links TRBV6-2 or TRBV6-3 with TRBJ2-1, with D unresolved. Trimming cost V 0 bases and J 1 base, with 13 bases left between them. Germline-derived CDR1 and CDR2 are MNHEY and SVGEGT. CDR3 length equals 17 residues.

The V gene is TRBV12-3 or TRBV12-4, the J gene TRBJ2-5, with TRBD2 matching 11 bases. The CDR3 extends over 16 amino acids. V gave up 0 bases and J gave up 7 bases; unmatched junction bases: 7. The CDR3 nucleotides read TGTGCCAGCAGTTTAGCGGGGACTAGCGGCCGTGCGACCCAGTACTTC. This translates into CASSLAGTSGRATQYF.